This T cell receptor beta chain was found in a study of blood T cell repertoires in COVID-19. At the level of the study: Sample material is recorded as cDNA or gDNA derived from T cells, B-cell-depleted T cells, or PBMCs.

One Seattle source followed patients from active infection through their disease course. J was trimmed by 4 bases and V by 8 bases; bases with no gene match: 10. The CDR3 runs to 14 residues. Germline-derived CDR1 and CDR2 are GTSNPN and SVGIG (reference sequence). Profiled with immunoSEQ multiplex PCR; TCRdb holds only in-frame clones, not every one. The sample yields under 200,000 clones, roughly 90% seen once. The rearrangement links TRBV30 to TRBJ2-3, with 9 bases identical to TRBD1. Sequencing was done on a sample of peripheral blood. This TCR derives from a woman aged 55-75 years with COVID-19, enrolled during active disease. This CDR3 is CARSRDRDPDTQYF. The CDR3 nucleotides are TGTGCCCGGTCCCGGGACAGGGACCCAGATACGCAGTATTTT.